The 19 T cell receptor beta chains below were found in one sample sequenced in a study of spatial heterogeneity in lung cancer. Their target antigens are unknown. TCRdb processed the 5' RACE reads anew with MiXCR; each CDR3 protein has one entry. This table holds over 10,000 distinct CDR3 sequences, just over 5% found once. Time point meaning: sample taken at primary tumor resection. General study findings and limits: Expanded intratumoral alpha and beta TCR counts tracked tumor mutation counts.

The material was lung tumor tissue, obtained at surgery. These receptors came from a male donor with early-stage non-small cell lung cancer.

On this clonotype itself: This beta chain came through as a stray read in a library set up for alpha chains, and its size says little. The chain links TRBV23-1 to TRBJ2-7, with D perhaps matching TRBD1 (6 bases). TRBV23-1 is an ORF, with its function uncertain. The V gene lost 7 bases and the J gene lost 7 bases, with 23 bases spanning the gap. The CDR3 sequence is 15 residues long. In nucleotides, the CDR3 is TGCGCCAGCAAACAAGGGAGACAGGATGGATGGGAGCAGTACTTC. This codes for CASKQGRQDGWEQYF.

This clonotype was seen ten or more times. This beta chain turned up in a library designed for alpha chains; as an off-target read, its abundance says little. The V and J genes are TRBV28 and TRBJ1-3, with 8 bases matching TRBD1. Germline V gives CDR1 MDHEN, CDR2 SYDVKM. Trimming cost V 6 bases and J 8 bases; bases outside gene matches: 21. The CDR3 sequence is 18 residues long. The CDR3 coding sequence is TGTGCCAGCAGCCCGACCGGGGTCGGACAGGGTATTTTGGACACCATATATTTT. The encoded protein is CASSPTGVGQGILDTIYF. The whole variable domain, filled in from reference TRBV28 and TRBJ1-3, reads DVKVTQSSRYLVKRTGEKVFLECVQDMDHENMFWYRQDPGLGLRLIYFSYDVKMKEKGDIPEGYSVSREKKERFSLILESASTNQTSMYLCASSPTGVGQGILDTIYFGEGSWLTVV.

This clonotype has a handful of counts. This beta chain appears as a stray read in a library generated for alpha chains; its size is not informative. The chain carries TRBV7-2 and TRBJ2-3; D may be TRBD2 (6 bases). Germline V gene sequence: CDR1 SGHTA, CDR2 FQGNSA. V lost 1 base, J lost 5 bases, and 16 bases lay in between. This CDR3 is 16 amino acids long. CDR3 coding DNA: TGTGCCAGCAGCTTAGTAGGTAGCGGTGGACTAGATACGCAGTATTTT. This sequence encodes CASSLVGSGGLDTQYF.

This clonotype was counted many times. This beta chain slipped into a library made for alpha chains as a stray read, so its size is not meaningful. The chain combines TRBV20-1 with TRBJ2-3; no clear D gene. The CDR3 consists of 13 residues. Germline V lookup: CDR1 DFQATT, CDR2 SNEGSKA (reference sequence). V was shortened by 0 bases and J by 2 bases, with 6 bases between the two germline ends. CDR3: CSARDQLTDTQYF. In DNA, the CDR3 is TGCAGTGCTAGAGATCAGCTCACAGATACGCAGTATTTT.

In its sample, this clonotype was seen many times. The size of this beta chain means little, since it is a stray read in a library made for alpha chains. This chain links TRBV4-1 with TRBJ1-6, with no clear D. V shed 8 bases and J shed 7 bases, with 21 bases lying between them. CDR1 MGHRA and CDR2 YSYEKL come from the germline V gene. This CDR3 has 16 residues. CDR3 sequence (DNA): TGCGCCAGCCGATCGGCCCCGGGCCTAGGGAATTCACCCCTCCACTTT. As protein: CASRSAPGLGNSPLHF.

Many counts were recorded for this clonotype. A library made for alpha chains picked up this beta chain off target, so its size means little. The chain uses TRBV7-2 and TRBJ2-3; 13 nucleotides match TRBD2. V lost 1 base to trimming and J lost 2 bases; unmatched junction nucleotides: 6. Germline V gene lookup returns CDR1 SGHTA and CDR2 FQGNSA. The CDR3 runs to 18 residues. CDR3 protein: CASSLGGLAGAFTDTQYF. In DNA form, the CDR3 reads TGTGCCAGCAGCTTAGGTGGACTAGCGGGGGCCTTCACAGATACGCAGTATTTT. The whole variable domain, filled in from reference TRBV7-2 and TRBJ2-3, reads GAGVSQSPSNKVTEKGKDVELRCDPISGHTALYWYRQSLGQGLEFLIYFQGNSAPDKSGLPSDRFSAERTGGSVSTLTIQRTQQEDSAVYLCASSLGGLAGAFTDTQYFGPGTRLTVL.

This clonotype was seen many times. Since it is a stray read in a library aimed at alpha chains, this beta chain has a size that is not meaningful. The CDR3 sequence is CASTLRTASTEAFF. The CDR3 nucleotides read TGTGCCAGCACCCTTAGGACCGCGAGCACTGAAGCTTTCTTT. The chain links TRBV6-2 or TRBV6-3 to TRBJ1-1; D gene unclear. The CDR3 sequence is 14 residues long. The V gene lost 7 bases and the J gene lost 4 bases, with 16 bases spanning the gap. The V gene's germline CDR1 is MNHEY and CDR2 SVGEGT.

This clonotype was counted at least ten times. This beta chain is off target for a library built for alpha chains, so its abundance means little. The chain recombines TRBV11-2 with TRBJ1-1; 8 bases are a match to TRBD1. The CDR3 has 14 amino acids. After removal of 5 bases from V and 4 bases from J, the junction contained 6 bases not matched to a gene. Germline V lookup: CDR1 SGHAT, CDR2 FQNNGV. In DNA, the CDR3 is TGTGCCAGCAGCCTCAGGGGGCTGATCACTGAAGCTTTCTTT. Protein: CASSLRGLITEAFF.

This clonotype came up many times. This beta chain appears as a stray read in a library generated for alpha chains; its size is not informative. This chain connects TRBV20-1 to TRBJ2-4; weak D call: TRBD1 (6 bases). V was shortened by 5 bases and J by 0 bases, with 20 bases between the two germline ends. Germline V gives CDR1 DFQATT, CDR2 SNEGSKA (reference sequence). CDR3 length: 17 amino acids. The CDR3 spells CSALQGVGVLAKNIQYF. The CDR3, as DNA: TGCAGTGCTTTACAGGGCGTAGGGGTACTAGCCAAAAACATTCAGTACTTC.

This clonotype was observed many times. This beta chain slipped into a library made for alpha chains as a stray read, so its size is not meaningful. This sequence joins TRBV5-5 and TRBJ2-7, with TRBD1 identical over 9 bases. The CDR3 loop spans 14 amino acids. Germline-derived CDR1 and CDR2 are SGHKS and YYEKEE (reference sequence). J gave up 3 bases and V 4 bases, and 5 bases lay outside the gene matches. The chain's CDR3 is CASSPWTGVYEQYF. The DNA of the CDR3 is TGTGCCAGCAGCCCATGGACAGGGGTCTACGAGCAGTACTTC.

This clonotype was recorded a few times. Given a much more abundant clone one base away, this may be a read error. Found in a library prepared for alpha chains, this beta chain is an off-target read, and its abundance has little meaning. DNA for the CDR3: TGTACCAGCAAAGGGTCCAACGGTAGGGATACGCAGTATTTT. This codes for CTSKGSNGRDTQYF. The chain couples TRBV28 to TRBJ2-3; no firm D call. Germline V gene data show CDR1 as MDHEN and CDR2 as SYDVKM. The CDR3 contains 14 residues. Based on the CDR3 plus reference TRBV28 and TRBJ2-3, the full variable domain is DVKVTQSSRYLVKRTGEKVFLECVQDMDHENMFWYRQDPGLGLRLIYFSYDVKMKEKGDIPEGYSVSREKKERFSLILESASTNQTSMYLCTSKGSNGRDTQYFGPGTRLTVL.

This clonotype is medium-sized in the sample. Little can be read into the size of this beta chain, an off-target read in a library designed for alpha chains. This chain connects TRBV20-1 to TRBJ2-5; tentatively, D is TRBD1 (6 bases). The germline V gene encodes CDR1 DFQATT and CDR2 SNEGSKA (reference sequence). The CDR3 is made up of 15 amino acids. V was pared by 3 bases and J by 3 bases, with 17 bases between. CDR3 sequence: CSASGGRGLEETQYF. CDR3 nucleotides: TGCAGTGCTAGTGGGGGCAGGGGATTGGAAGAGACCCAGTACTTC.

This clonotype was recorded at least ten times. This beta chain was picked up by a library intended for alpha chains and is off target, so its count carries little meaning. DNA of the CDR3: TGTGCCAGCAGCTTAGGGCGGTACCAAGAGACCCAGTACTTC. Its protein product is CASSLGRYQETQYF. The chain employs TRBV7-9 and TRBJ2-5; D not certain. Germline V gives CDR1 SEHNR, CDR2 FQNEAQ (reference sequence). The ends were cut back, 1 base at V and 0 bases at J, with 6 bases in the middle. This CDR3 is built from 14 residues.

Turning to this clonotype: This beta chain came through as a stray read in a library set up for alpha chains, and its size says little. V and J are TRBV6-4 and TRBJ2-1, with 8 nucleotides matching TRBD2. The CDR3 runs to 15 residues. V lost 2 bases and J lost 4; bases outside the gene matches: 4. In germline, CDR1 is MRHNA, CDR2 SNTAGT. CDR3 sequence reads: CASSDGLAGYNEQFF. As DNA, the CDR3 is TGTGCCAGCAGTGACGGGCTAGCGGGTTACAATGAGCAGTTCTTC.

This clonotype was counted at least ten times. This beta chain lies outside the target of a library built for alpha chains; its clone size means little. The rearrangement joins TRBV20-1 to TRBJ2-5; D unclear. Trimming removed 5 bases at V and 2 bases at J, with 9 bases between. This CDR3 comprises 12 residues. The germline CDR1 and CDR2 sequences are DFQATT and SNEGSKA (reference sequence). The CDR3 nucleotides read TGCAGTGCTCTCGACTGGCAAGAGACCCAGTACTTC. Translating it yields CSALDWQETQYF.

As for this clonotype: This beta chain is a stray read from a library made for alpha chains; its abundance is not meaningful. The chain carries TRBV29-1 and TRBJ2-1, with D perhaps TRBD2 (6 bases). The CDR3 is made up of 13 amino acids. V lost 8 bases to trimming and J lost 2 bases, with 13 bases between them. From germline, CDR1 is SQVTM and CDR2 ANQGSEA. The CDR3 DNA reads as TGCAGCCACTCCGCGGGGCCCTACAATGAGCAGTTCTTC. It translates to CSHSAGPYNEQFF.

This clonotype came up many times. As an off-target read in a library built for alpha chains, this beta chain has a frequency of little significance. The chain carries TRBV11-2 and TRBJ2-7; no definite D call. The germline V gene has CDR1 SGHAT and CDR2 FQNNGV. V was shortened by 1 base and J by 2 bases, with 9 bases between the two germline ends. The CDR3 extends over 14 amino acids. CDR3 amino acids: CASSLVGSTYEQYF. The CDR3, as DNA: TGTGCCAGCAGCTTAGTGGGATCCACCTACGAGCAGTACTTC.

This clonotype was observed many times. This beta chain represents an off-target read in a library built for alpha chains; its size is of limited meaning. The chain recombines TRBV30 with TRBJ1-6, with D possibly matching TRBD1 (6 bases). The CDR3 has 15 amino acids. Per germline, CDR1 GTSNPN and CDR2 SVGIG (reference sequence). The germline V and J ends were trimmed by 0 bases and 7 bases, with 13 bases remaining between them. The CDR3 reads CAWSVLGGSNSPLHF. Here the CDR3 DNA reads TGTGCCTGGAGTGTACTAGGGGGTAGCAATTCACCCCTCCACTTT.

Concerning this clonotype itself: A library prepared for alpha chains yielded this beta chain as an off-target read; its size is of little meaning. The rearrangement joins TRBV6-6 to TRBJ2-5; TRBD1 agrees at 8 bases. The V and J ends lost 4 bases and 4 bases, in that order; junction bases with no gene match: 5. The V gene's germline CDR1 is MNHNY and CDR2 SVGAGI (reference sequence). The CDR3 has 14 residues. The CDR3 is CASSSTGGLETQYF. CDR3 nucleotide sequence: TGTGCCAGCAGTTCCACAGGGGGTCTAGAGACCCAGTACTTC.